Below, one T cell receptor (beta chain) is given with its context. Its antigen is undetermined. This entry is derived from a study of T cells in Graves' hyperthyroidism and ophthalmopathy. General study points: Expanded thyroid clonotypes (above 0.001) were mostly also found in blood.

The CDR3 has 14 residues. The germline gives CDR1 MDHEN, CDR2 SYDVKM. V lost 7 bases to trimming and J lost 5 bases; unmatched junction nucleotides: 6. Uncontrolled infections, other autoimmune diseases, pregnancy or lactation led to exclusion of patients. Blood was obtained at the first hyperthyroidism diagnosis, which preceded any ophthalmopathy symptoms. Regions amplified from RNA transcripts were the TCR beta CDR3 regions. The study used the HTBI primer set for a first-round RT-PCR of the TCR CDR3. Each CDR3 protein gets one entry after TCRdb re-called the multiplex PCR reads with MiXCR. The sample has 380,000 or so distinct CDR3 sequences, roughly 14% seen once; the top ten hold around 21%.

The sequenced material came from blood. This chain joins TRBV28 and TRBJ1-4; 8 bases match TRBD1. The sequence derives from a man younger than 45 with Graves' hyperthyroidism that later progressed to Graves' ophthalmopathy. The CDR3 nucleotides read TGTGCCAGCAACTACAGGGGGGGAAATGAAAAACTGTTTTTT. It codes for CASNYRGGNEKLFF.